By share, the clone carrying this T cell receptor (beta chain) ranks as large. J lost 5 bases, V lost 3 bases, and 3 bases had no gene match. The CDR3 runs to 13 residues. The data were obtained in a study of spatial heterogeneity in lung cancer. MiXCR was run by TCRdb on the 5' RACE reads, yielding one entry per CDR3 protein. The top ten hold about an eighth of the sample, which has about 3,500 distinct CDR3 sequences, approximately 2.7% seen once. Time point defined: sample taken at primary tumor resection. The chain joins TRBV12-3 or TRBV12-4 to TRBJ1-1, with 7 bases lining up with TRBD1. The source was normal lung tissue next to the tumor, collected at surgery. This clonotype originated in a female donor with early-stage non-small cell lung cancer. The CDR3 DNA follows: TGTGCCAGCAGTTTGTACAGGGGTACTGAAGCTTTCTTT. Translating gives CASSLYRGTEAFF.